Listed here are 21 T cell receptor beta chains from one sample, sequenced in a study of blood T cells in healthy people across ages. With a J-beta primer mix and a sample-barcoded 5' primer, a second PCR ran about 7 to 11 cycles. TCRdb ran MiXCR on the 5' RACE reads and lists one entry per CDR3 protein. This table holds roughly 800,000 distinct CDR3 sequences, roughly 50% found once. Sequencing was carried out using blood. All receptors derive from a man aged 30 to 45 in good health.

The genes are TRBV6-5 and TRBJ1-2; 9 positions agree with TRBD1. The CDR3 has 12 amino acids. CDR1 is MNHEY, CDR2 SVGAGI, per germline. V lost 10 bases to trimming and J lost 6 bases; unmatched junction nucleotides: 6. DNA for the CDR3: TGTGCCACTTCGGACAGGGGTGATGGCTACACCTTC. It translates to CATSDRGDGYTF.

This clonotype has only one observation. The rearrangement links TRBV11-3 to TRBJ2-3; no clear D. CDR3 size: 15 residues. Trimming stripped 1 base from V and 2 bases from J, with 10 bases between. Germline-derived CDR1 and CDR2 are SGHNT and YENEEA. CDR3 protein: CASSLGRSFTDTQYF. CDR3 nucleotide sequence: TGTGCCAGCAGCTTAGGCAGGAGTTTCACAGATACGCAGTATTTT.

The chain employs TRBV7-2 and TRBJ2-1; 10 bases match TRBD2. The J call is uncertain, as TRBJ2-7 better fits the DNA end. The length of the CDR3 is 18 residues. Germline V gene lookup returns CDR1 SGHTA and CDR2 FQGNSA. The CDR3 protein is CASSLGPRSGRRKNEQYF. The CDR3 region has the DNA TGTGCCAGCAGCTTGGGCCCTCGTAGCGGGAGGAGGAAGAATGAGCAGTACTTC.

The rearrangement links TRBV6-2 or TRBV6-3 to TRBJ2-1; no reliable D call. The CDR3 is 15 amino acids. V was shortened by 6 bases and J by 8 bases, with 20 bases between the two germline ends. Germline CDR1 and CDR2: MNHEY and SVGEGT. The DNA of the CDR3 is TGTGCCAGCAGCAATACCACGTGGGGTCTGGATGAGCAGTTCTTC. Its translation: CASSNTTWGLDEQFF.

This chain uses TRBV29-1 with TRBJ2-7; 7 bases match TRBD2. The tail of the sequence fits TRBJ2-5 better, so the J call may be wrong. The CDR3 is made up of 16 amino acids. Germline V gene lookup returns CDR1 SQVTM and CDR2 ANQGSEA. This chain's CDR3 is CSVEFWGGWTTETQYF. In DNA form, the CDR3 reads TGCAGCGTTGAATTCTGGGGGGGATGGACTACTGAGACCCAGTACTTC.

This clonotype has a handful of counts. The chain is built from TRBV4-2 and TRBJ2-7; D may be TRBD1 (6 bases). The CDR3 is 15 residues long. V was pared by 4 bases and J by 1 base, with 14 bases between. Per the germline V gene, CDR1 is LGHNA and CDR2 is YNFKEQ. The CDR3 region is CASSPRQATSYEQYF. In DNA form, the CDR3 reads TGTGCCAGCAGCCCTAGACAGGCAACTTCCTACGAGCAGTACTTC.

V gene TRBV2 combines with J gene TRBJ2-5; 7 bases match TRBD1. From germline, CDR1 is SNHLY and CDR2 FYNNEI. This CDR3 has 16 residues. The J segment lost 5 bases and the V segment lost 5 bases, leaving 14 bases of the junction unmatched. Here the CDR3 DNA reads TGTGCCAGCAGTAGAAACCCCGGGACAGTGCCGGAGACCCAGTACTTC. Its translation: CASSRNPGTVPETQYF.

This clonotype has more than one count but fewer than ten. V and J are TRBV20-1 and TRBJ2-3; 7 bases are a match to TRBD2. V trimming: 4 bases; J trimming: 2 bases; junction bases outside the gene matches: 3. The CDR3 contains 13 residues. CDR1 and CDR2 from the germline V gene are DFQATT and SNEGSKA (reference sequence). The CDR3 nucleotides are TGCAGTGCTAATGGGAGGGTCACAGATACGCAGTATTTT. Its translation is CSANGRVTDTQYF.

The rearrangement uses TRBV24-1 and TRBJ2-7; TRBD1 aligns across 8 bases. V trimming: 3 bases; J trimming: 6 bases; junction bases outside the gene matches: 9. Germline CDR1 and CDR2: KGHDR and SFDVKD. The CDR3 length is 15 residues. The CDR3 region is CATSDDAGGRSEQYF. The CDR3 coding sequence is TGTGCCACCAGTGATGACGCAGGGGGCCGAAGCGAGCAGTACTTC.

The V and J genes are TRBV7-3 and TRBJ2-1; TRBD2 is a possible D gene (6 bases). CDR1 SGHTA and CDR2 FQGTGA come from the germline V gene. V shed 2 bases and J shed 9 bases, with 17 bases lying between them. The CDR3 is 15 amino acids. The CDR3 sequence: CASSLSGTSRGEQFF. The DNA for the CDR3 is TGTGCCAGCAGCTTATCGGGGACTTCCCGCGGTGAGCAGTTCTTC.

This clonotype was picked up one time. The chain employs TRBV12-3 or TRBV12-4 and TRBJ2-7; TRBD1 aligns across 9 bases. Unmatched junction bases numbered 7, after V lost 5 bases and J lost 5 bases. This CDR3 contains 14 residues. The CDR3 here is CASSGGQGGNEQYF. The CDR3 coding sequence is TGTGCCAGCAGTGGGGGACAGGGAGGGAACGAGCAGTACTTC.

This chain joins TRBV20-1 and TRBJ2-5; unclear D gene. The CDR3 extends over 14 amino acids. CDR1 is DFQATT, CDR2 SNEGSKA, per germline (reference sequence). V was cut by 7 bases and J by 5 bases, with 20 bases left in between. CDR3 sequence: CSVPPGKRSETQYF. The CDR3 DNA reads TGCAGTGTCCCGCCCGGAAAACGCTCTGAGACCCAGTACTTC.

This rearrangement joins TRBV3-1 to TRBJ2-5, with 8 bases fitting TRBD2. V lost 1 base to trimming and J lost 6 bases; unmatched junction nucleotides: 7. This CDR3 has 15 amino acids. Germline CDR1 reads LGHDT; CDR2 reads YNNKEL (reference sequence). The CDR3 reads CASSQGLGGGKTQYF. The DNA of the CDR3 is TGTGCCAGCAGCCAAGGCCTCGGGGGGGGAAAGACCCAGTACTTC.

This clonotype was detected only once. V gene TRBV2 combines with J gene TRBJ2-4; perhaps TRBD2 as D (6 bases). The DNA end lines up better with TRBJ2-5; the J call may be wrong. This CDR3 region has 15 residues. The germline CDR1 and CDR2 sequences are SNHLY and FYNNEI. CDR3 coding DNA: TGTGCCAGCAGTGAAGCCGGAGGGATACAAGAGACCCAGTACTTC. Translating gives CASSEAGGIQETQYF.

The genes are TRBV25-1 and TRBJ2-2; D remains unclear. Germline V gene lookup returns CDR1 MGHDK and CDR2 SYGVNS. The V end was cut by 8 bases, the J end by 3 bases, with 7 bases between. CDR3 length equals 12 residues. CDR3 DNA sequence: TGTGCCAGCCAGACTTACACCGGGGAGCTGTTTTTT. Its translation is CASQTYTGELFF.

This clonotype was recorded a few times. V gene TRBV25-1 combines with J gene TRBJ1-2, with a weak D call TRBD1 (5 bases). Trimming removed 4 bases from V and 7 bases from J, with 13 bases in between. Germline-derived CDR1 and CDR2 are MGHDK and SYGVNS. The CDR3 has 13 residues. DNA of the CDR3: TGTGCCAGCAGTGTTCGTACAGGCTCTGGCTACACCTTC. This gives the protein CASSVRTGSGYTF.

This clonotype has just one count. The chain combines TRBV5-1 with TRBJ2-4, with D uncertain. The DNA matches TRBJ2-7 better at its end, which makes the J call doubtful. The CDR3 sequence is 14 residues long. Looked up from germline, CDR1 is SGHRS and CDR2 is YFSETQ. The CDR3 spells CASSLDGSHDEQYF. The DNA of the CDR3 is TGCGCCAGCAGCTTGGATGGTAGCCACGACGAGCAGTACTTC.

This clonotype was seen only a few times. The V gene is TRBV3-1, the J gene TRBJ2-7; 10 bases are shared with TRBD2. From germline, CDR1 is LGHDT and CDR2 YNNKEL (reference sequence). J gave up 5 bases and V 4 bases, and 11 bases lay outside the gene matches. This CDR3 contains 16 residues. CDR3 coding DNA: TGTGCCAGCAGCCCTAGGACTAGCGGTGATGGGGACGAGCAGTACTTC. Translating gives CASSPRTSGDGDEQYF.

V usage is TRBV27 and J usage is TRBJ2-7, with 7 bases that match TRBD2. The CDR3 runs to 13 residues. From germline, CDR1 is MNHEY and CDR2 SMNVEV (reference sequence). With V trimmed by 8 bases and J by 0 bases, 4 bases remained unmatched. CDR3 nucleotides: TGTGCCAGCGGGAGGGGTCACTCCTACGAGCAGTACTTC. Translated, it gives CASGRGHSYEQYF.

The chain links TRBV29-1 to TRBJ2-5; 12 bases align to TRBD2. The closer fit of TRBJ2-7 to the DNA end suggests the J call may be wrong. Germline V lookup: CDR1 SQVTM, CDR2 ANQGSEA. The CDR3 covers 16 residues. CDR3 DNA: TGCAGCGTTGACTCAACCAGGACTAGCGGGACAGACGAGCAGTACTTC. This sequence encodes CSVDSTRTSGTDEQYF.

The chain joins TRBV27 to TRBJ2-1; no clear D gene. Germline V gene data show CDR1 as MNHEY and CDR2 as SMNVEV (reference sequence). V lost 1 base and J lost 0, with 7 bases in between. The CDR3 is made up of 15 amino acids. In nucleotides, the CDR3 is TGTGCCAGCAGTTTATGGGCTGTCTCCTACAATGAGCAGTTCTTC. Its translation: CASSLWAVSYNEQFF.